This T cell receptor (beta chain) was identified during a study of vaccination and CD4 T cells after COVID-19. Study details: Overlapping SARS-CoV-2, HCoV-NL63, HCoV-OC43 and HCoV-229E spike peptides were used to stimulate cells.

Comments on this clonotype: Its antigen is currently unknown.

This CDR3 contains 13 residues. The V segment lost 5 bases and the J segment 4 bases; nucleotides outside the gene matches: 5. Germline-derived CDR1 and CDR2 are DFQATT and SNEGSKA (reference sequence). The Oncomine TCR Beta short-read assay was applied to DNA of cultured CD4+ T cells. Genomic DNA was drawn out of CD4+ T cells grown in culture. TCRdb re-derived calls from the PCR reads in MiXCR, one entry per CDR3 protein. Counted here are 9,900 or so distinct CDR3 sequences, roughly 32% occurring once; the ten biggest clones make up around 13%. Points from the study as a whole: Early timepoints after natural infection were not analyzed in these convalescent patients.

Treatment indicated: approximately 10-day PBMC culture with coronavirus spike peptide pools or control peptides (ViraFEST assay). According to the study, CD4+ T cells from the unexposed donor were gathered ahead of the COVID-19 pandemic (2011-2018). The sample comprised CD4+ T cells from blood, cultured in vitro. The chain employs TRBV20-1 and TRBJ1-3; 7 nucleotides match TRBD1. The origin of this receptor is a human donor in good health. Written as DNA, the CDR3 is TGCAGTGCTCATGACAGGGCCGGAAACACCATATATTTT. The encoded protein is CSAHDRAGNTIYF.